Shown below are 27 T cell receptor beta chains from a single sample sequenced in a study of blood T cell repertoires in COVID-19. Profiling relied on immunoSEQ multiplex PCR, and the TCRdb table lists in-frame clones only, not all of them. The table shows hundreds of thousands of clones, with 85% occurring only once. The specimen was PBMCs or T cells enriched from blood (not recorded which). Receptors were obtained from a woman aged 50 to 60 with acute COVID-19.

The V call is TRBV5-4, the J call TRBJ2-5, with D perhaps matching TRBD2 (6 bases). CDR1 and CDR2 from the germline V gene are SGHNT and YYREEE (reference sequence). The length of the CDR3 is 13 residues. Trimming pared 4 bases from V and 3 bases from J, leaving 10 bases between. This CDR3 is CASSPTREETQYF. CDR3 nucleotides: TGTGCCAGCAGCCCGACTAGGGAAGAGACCCAGTACTTC.

This clone was counted between two and nine times. The chain couples TRBV5-1 to TRBJ1-6; the D is unclear. There are 16 residues in the CDR3. Trimming took 1 base from V and 5 from J, leaving 13 bases between them. Germline CDR1 SGHRS, CDR2 YFSETQ. The CDR3 region has the DNA TGCGCCAGCAGCTTGTTAAGGAGCCCAGATAATTCACCCCTCCACTTT. It encodes CASSLLRSPDNSPLHF.

The chain carries TRBV30 and TRBJ2-3; D is possibly TRBD2 (6 bases). The CDR3 runs to 15 residues. Germline-derived CDR1 and CDR2 are GTSNPN and SVGIG (reference sequence). Trimming stripped 2 bases from V and 10 bases from J, with 22 bases between. The CDR3 region is CAWSTPGSKGPAQYF. For the CDR3, the DNA is TGTGCCTGGAGTACCCCCGGGAGTAAAGGACCAGCGCAGTATTTT.

J is TRBJ2-5 and V is TRBV20-1; D is perhaps TRBD2 (6 bases). The CDR3 spans 12 residues. V was cut by 3 bases and J by 4 bases, with 9 bases left in between. Germline CDR1 is DFQATT and CDR2 is SNEGSKA (reference sequence). The CDR3 protein is CSASFGRETQYF. As DNA, the CDR3 is TGCAGTGCTAGTTTCGGGAGAGAGACCCAGTACTTC.

This chain joins TRBV21-1 and TRBJ2-2; the table's TRBD2 call for D was not verified on the DNA. TRBV21-1 is a documented pseudogene. The length of the CDR3 is 16 residues. The CDR3 DNA reads TGTGCCAGCAGCAAAGTGAGCGGGGGGGCCCCCGGGGAGCTGTTTTTT. This sequence encodes CASSKVSGGAPGELFF.

This chain links TRBV3-1 (or the pseudogene TRBV3-2) with TRBJ2-3; D not certain. This CDR3 comprises 13 residues. Trimming removed 1 base at V and 4 bases at J, with 6 bases between. Germline V lookup: CDR1 LGHDT, CDR2 YNNKEL (reference sequence). The CDR3: CASSQASSDTQYF. DNA for the CDR3: TGTGCCAGCAGCCAAGCCAGTTCAGATACGCAGTATTTT.

This chain links TRBV10-2 with TRBJ1-1; D perhaps matches TRBD1 (6 bases). The V gene's germline CDR1 is WSHSY and CDR2 SAAADI. The V end lost 2 bases, the J end lost 4 bases, and 11 bases lay between the germline ends. The CDR3 contains 14 residues. The CDR3 bases are TGCGCCAGCAGTGAGACAGGGCAGGGCACTGAAGCTTTCTTT. It is translated as CASSETGQGTEAFF.

The rearrangement joins TRBV7-9 to TRBJ1-1; the match to TRBD1 covers 9 bases. Per the germline V gene, CDR1 is SEHNR and CDR2 is FQNEAQ (reference sequence). V shed 0 bases and J 2 bases; nucleotides not matched to a gene: 4. The CDR3 is 16 amino acids. In DNA form, the CDR3 reads TGTGCCAGCAGCTTAGCGGGGGGACAGGGAAACACTGAAGCTTTCTTT. This translates into CASSLAGGQGNTEAFF. Supplemented by reference TRBV7-9 and TRBJ1-1, the full variable domain reads DTGVSQNPRHKITKRGQNVTFRCDPISEHNRLYWYRQTLGQGPEFLTYFQNEAQLEKSRLLSDRFSAERPKGSFSTLEIQRTEQGDSAMYLCASSLAGGQGNTEAFFGQGTRLTVV.

This clone was seen once. The V and J genes are TRBV18 and TRBJ1-1; no reliable D call. V was trimmed by 3 bases and J by 8 bases, leaving 10 bases between them. CDR1 KGHSH and CDR2 LQKENI come from the germline V gene. This CDR3 has 12 amino acids. The CDR3 spells CASSPPTEEAFF. The CDR3 DNA is TGTGCCAGCTCACCTCCCACAGAGGAAGCTTTCTTT.

This clone has just a few counts. V gene TRBV5-1 combines with J gene TRBJ1-4; 8 positions agree with TRBD1. This CDR3 comprises 14 residues. Per germline, CDR1 SGHRS and CDR2 YFSETQ. Trimming took 4 bases from V and 7 from J; bases not matched to a gene: 6. CDR3: CASSGQGRSEKLFF. In DNA, the CDR3 is TGCGCCAGCAGCGGACAGGGACGGAGTGAAAAACTGTTTTTT.

V gene TRBV5-8 combines with J gene TRBJ2-5; the match to TRBD1 covers 9 bases. There are 15 residues in the CDR3. With 3 bases clipped from V and 5 bases from J, the junction kept 8 bases outside the gene matches. CDR1 is SGHTS, CDR2 YDEGEE, per germline. CDR3 region: CASSSPGQGRETQYF. CDR3 bases: TGTGCCAGCAGCTCCCCGGGACAGGGAAGGGAGACCCAGTACTTC.

The chain joins TRBV7-8 to TRBJ2-3; a possible D gene is TRBD1 (5 bases). This CDR3 has 15 residues. From germline, CDR1 is SGHVS and CDR2 FQNEAQ. Trimming left V 5 bases short and J 0 bases short, with 12 bases between. The CDR3 reads CASSPRQSSTDTQYF. Written as DNA, the CDR3 is TGTGCCAGCAGCCCCCGACAGTCTAGCACAGATACGCAGTATTTT.

This clone was picked up a small number of times. The rearrangement links TRBV30 to TRBJ2-2; D remains unclear. The CDR3 has 14 amino acids. CDR1 is GTSNPN and CDR2 is SVGIG in the germline V gene (reference sequence). Trimming stripped 0 bases from V and 5 bases from J, with 10 bases between. Here the CDR3 DNA reads TGTGCCTGGAGTGTTTTAGCTTTGACCGGGGAGCTGTTTTTT. Translating gives CAWSVLALTGELFF.

The V and J genes are TRBV11-3 and TRBJ2-7, with 7 bases fitting TRBD2. V lost 10 bases to trimming and J lost 4 bases; unmatched junction nucleotides: 13. Germline V CDR1 and CDR2: SGHNT, YENEEA. The CDR3 has 14 residues. CDR3 in DNA: TGTGCCACCTCTCCCCGGGACTACCTGTACGAGCAGTACTTC. Translated, it gives CATSPRDYLYEQYF.

The chain has TRBV28 and TRBJ2-1; D is unclear. Trimming took off 3 bases at V and 7 bases at J, with 13 bases between the two ends. CDR3 length: 14 residues. From germline, CDR1 is MDHEN and CDR2 SYDVKM. CDR3 in amino acids: CASSFPPRGNEQFF. The CDR3 nucleotides read TGTGCCAGCAGTTTCCCCCCACGAGGAAATGAGCAGTTCTTC.

This clone has just one count. V is TRBV29-1 and J is TRBJ1-2; D is possibly TRBD1 (6 bases). Trimming cost V 6 bases and J 7 bases, with 18 bases left between them. The germline CDR1 and CDR2 sequences are SQVTM and ANQGSEA. The CDR3 covers 13 residues. The CDR3 sequence: CSVVGSGDGGYTF. The CDR3 bases are TGCAGCGTCGTAGGGTCAGGGGATGGTGGCTACACCTTC.

The chain employs TRBV2 and TRBJ1-2; D is uncertain. CDR1 SNHLY and CDR2 FYNNEI come from the germline V gene. CDR3 size: 14 residues. V lost 3 bases and J lost 6, with 14 bases in between. As DNA, the CDR3 is TGTGCCAGCAGTGATAGTCGGGGAGTGGATGGCTACACCTTC. Residues: CASSDSRGVDGYTF. Variable domain in full (rest from reference TRBV2 and TRBJ1-2): EPEVTQTPSHQVTQMGQEVILRCVPISNHLYFYWYRQILGQKVEFLVSFYNNEISEKSEIFDDQFSVERPDGSNFTLKIRSTKLEDSAMYFCASSDSRGVDGYTFGSGTRLTVV.

V gene TRBV3-1 (or the pseudogene TRBV3-2) combines with J gene TRBJ2-6; D may be TRBD1 (6 bases). V lost 4 bases, J lost 0 bases, and 13 bases lay in between. CDR1 is LGHDT, CDR2 YNNKEL, per germline (reference sequence). The CDR3 runs to 17 residues. In nucleotides, the CDR3 is TGTGCCAGCAGCCTCATCGCCAGGGGCTCTGGGGCCAACGTCCTGACTTTC. It specifies CASSLIARGSGANVLTF.

The chain recombines TRBV9 with TRBJ2-7; TRBD1 might be the D (6 bases). This CDR3 comprises 14 residues. Trimming left V 0 bases short and J 6 bases short, with 13 bases between. Germline-derived CDR1 and CDR2 are SGDLS and YYNGEE. CDR3 sequence reads: CASSVVDRGGEQYF. The CDR3 nucleotides read TGTGCCAGCAGCGTAGTCGACAGAGGGGGCGAGCAGTACTTC.

The chain combines TRBV5-4 with TRBJ1-2; 10 bases align to TRBD1. The J segment lost 3 bases and the V segment lost 4 bases, leaving 6 bases of the junction unmatched. The CDR3 length is 15 residues. Germline V gives CDR1 SGHNT, CDR2 YYREEE (reference sequence). The CDR3 protein is CASSRIGTGDYGYTF. CDR3 coding DNA: TGTGCCAGCAGCCGTATCGGGACAGGGGACTATGGCTACACCTTC.

The chain carries TRBV3-1 (or the pseudogene TRBV3-2) and TRBJ1-2, with 8 nucleotides matching TRBD1. Germline V gene data show CDR1 as LGHDT and CDR2 as YNNKEL (reference sequence). The CDR3 totals 14 residues. V lost 4 bases and J lost 6; bases outside the gene matches: 7. The CDR3 region is CASSLGQGADGYTF. The CDR3 nucleotides are TGTGCCAGCAGCCTGGGGCAGGGGGCAGATGGCTACACCTTC.

This chain uses TRBV11-3 with TRBJ2-2, with D perhaps TRBD1 (5 bases). This CDR3 is 14 amino acids long. The germline gives CDR1 SGHNT, CDR2 YENEEA. Trimming stripped 4 bases from V and 1 base from J, with 7 bases between. The CDR3 nucleotides read TGTGCCAGCAGCTCCGACAGGAACACCGGGGAGCTGTTTTTT. This encodes CASSSDRNTGELFF.

This chain links TRBV6-2 or TRBV6-3 with TRBJ2-3; D is undetermined. Between the trimmed V and J ends, which lost 4 bases and 9 bases, there was a span of 8 bases. The CDR3 totals 11 residues. Germline V gene data show CDR1 as MNHEY and CDR2 as SVGEGT. CDR3 bases: TGTGCCAGCAGTTTTTATAAAACGCAGTATTTT. Translated, it gives CASSFYKTQYF.

The chain uses TRBV30 and TRBJ1-2; D is perhaps TRBD1 (6 bases). V was clipped by 5 bases and J by 4 bases, with 11 bases between them. The germline V gene has CDR1 GTSNPN and CDR2 SVGIG (reference sequence). The CDR3 is 12 amino acids. Here the CDR3 DNA reads TGTGCCTGGCCTAAGACAGGCTATGGCTACACCTTC. It is translated as CAWPKTGYGYTF.

V usage is TRBV19 and J usage is TRBJ1-5; a weak D match, TRBD1 (5 bases). The CDR3 contains 17 residues. CDR1 LNHDA and CDR2 SQIVND come from the germline V gene (reference sequence). Trimming stripped 2 bases from V and 2 bases from J, with 16 bases between. The CDR3 DNA follows: TGTGCCAGTAGTATATTAGGAGGGGAAAGGGGCAATCAGCCCCAGCATTTT. Translation gives CASSILGGERGNQPQHF.

The chain uses TRBV12-3 or TRBV12-4 and TRBJ1-2; D remains unclear. The CDR3 has 13 amino acids. The ends were cut back, 1 base at V and 3 bases at J, with 6 bases in the middle. CDR3 sequence reads: CASSLGLYYGYTF. As DNA, the CDR3 is TGTGCCAGCAGTTTAGGACTATACTATGGCTACACCTTC.

The CDR3: CASSHLRQGAGNSPLHF. The CDR3 DNA sequence: TGCGCCAGCAGCCATCTCCGACAGGGGGCAGGAAATTCACCCCTCCACTTT. The V gene is TRBV4-3, the J gene TRBJ1-6, with TRBD1 matching over 10 bases. The CDR3 extends over 17 amino acids. With V trimmed by 3 bases and J by 7 bases, 9 bases remained unmatched. Germline CDR1 LGHNA, CDR2 YSLEER.